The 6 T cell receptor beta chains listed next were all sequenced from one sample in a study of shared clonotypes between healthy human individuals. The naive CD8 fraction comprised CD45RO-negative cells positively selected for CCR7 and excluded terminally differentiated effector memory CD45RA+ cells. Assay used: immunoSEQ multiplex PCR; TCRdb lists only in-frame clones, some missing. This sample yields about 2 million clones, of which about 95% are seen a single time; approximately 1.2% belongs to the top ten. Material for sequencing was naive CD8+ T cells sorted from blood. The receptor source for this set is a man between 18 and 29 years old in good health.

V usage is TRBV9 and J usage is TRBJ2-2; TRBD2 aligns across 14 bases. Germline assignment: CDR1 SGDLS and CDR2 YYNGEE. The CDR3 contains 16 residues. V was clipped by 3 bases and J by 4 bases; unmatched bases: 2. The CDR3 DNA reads TGTGCCAGCAGCGAGGGACTAGCGGGAGTCACCGGGGAGCTGTTTTTT. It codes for CASSEGLAGVTGELFF. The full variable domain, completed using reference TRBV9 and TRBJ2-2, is DSGVTQTPKHLITATGQRVTLRCSPRSGDLSVYWYQQSLDQGLQFLIQYYNGEERAKGNILERFSAQQFPDLHSELNLSSLELGDSALYFCASSEGLAGVTGELFFGEGSRLTVL.

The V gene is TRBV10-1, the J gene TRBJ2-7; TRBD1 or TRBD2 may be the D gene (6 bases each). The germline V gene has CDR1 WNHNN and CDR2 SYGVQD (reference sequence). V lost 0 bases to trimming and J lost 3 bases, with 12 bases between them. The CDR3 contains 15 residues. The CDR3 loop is CASSESLGGHYEQYF. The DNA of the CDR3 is TGCGCCAGCAGTGAGTCCCTGGGGGGCCACTACGAGCAGTACTTC.

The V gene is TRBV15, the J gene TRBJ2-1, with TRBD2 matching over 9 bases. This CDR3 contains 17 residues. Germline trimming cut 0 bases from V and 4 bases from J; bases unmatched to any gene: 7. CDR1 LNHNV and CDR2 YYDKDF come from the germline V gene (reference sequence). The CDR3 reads CATSREMEREDYNEQFF. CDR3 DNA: TGTGCCACCAGCAGAGAGATGGAGCGGGAGGATTACAATGAGCAGTTCTTC.

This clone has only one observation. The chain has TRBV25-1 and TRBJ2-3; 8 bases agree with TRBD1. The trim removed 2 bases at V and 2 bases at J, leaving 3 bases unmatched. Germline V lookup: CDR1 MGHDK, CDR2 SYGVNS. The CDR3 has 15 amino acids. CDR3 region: CASSEDRGYTDTQYF. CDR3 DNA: TGTGCCAGCAGTGAAGACAGGGGCTACACAGATACGCAGTATTTT.

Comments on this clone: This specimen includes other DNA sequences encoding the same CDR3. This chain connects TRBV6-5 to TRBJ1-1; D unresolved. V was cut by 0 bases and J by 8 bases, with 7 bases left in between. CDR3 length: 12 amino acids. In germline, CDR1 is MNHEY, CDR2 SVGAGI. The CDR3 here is CASSYSEGEAFF. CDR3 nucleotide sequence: TGTGCCAGCAGTTACTCGGAAGGGGAAGCTTTCTTT.

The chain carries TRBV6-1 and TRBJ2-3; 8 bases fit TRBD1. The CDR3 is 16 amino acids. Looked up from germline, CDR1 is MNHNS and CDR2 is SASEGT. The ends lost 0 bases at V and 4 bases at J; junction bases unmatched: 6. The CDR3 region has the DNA TGTGCCAGCAGTGAAGCGCAGGGGGCGGGATCAGATACGCAGTATTTT. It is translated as CASSEAQGAGSDTQYF.